This passage covers 29 T cell receptor beta chains from one sample sequenced in a study of tumor-infiltrating lymphocytes in localized non-small cell lung cancer. Profiled with immunoSEQ multiplex PCR; TCRdb holds only in-frame clones, not every one. The table lists some 17,000 clones, more than 70% of them singletons. The sample taken for sequencing was uninvolved lung tissue not adjacent to the tumor. Receptors originate from a human donor with non-small cell lung cancer.

The V and J genes are TRBV5-4 and TRBJ2-5, with 9 bases identical to TRBD2. The CDR3 is made up of 14 amino acids. CDR1 SGHNT and CDR2 YYREEE come from the germline V gene (reference sequence). Trimming took 4 bases from V and 4 from J; bases not matched to a gene: 5. In DNA, the CDR3 is TGTGCCAGCAGCATAAAAGCGGGAGGAGAGACCCAGTACTTC. It specifies CASSIKAGGETQYF.

This clone was observed a few times. The V gene is TRBV6-1, the J gene TRBJ1-1, with 7 positions matching TRBD1. Looked up from germline, CDR1 is MNHNS and CDR2 is SASEGT. J was trimmed by 3 bases and V by 1 base; bases with no gene match: 2. The CDR3 has 14 amino acids. CDR3 in amino acids: CASSEGTGDTEAFF. CDR3 DNA sequence: TGTGCCAGCAGTGAAGGAACAGGGGACACTGAAGCTTTCTTT.

This chain joins TRBV9 and TRBJ2-2; D may be TRBD2 (5 bases). Germline V lookup: CDR1 SGDLS, CDR2 YYNGEE. This CDR3 contains 15 residues. The V gene lost 0 bases and the J gene lost 6 bases, with 12 bases spanning the gap. This chain's CDR3 is CASSVVSGGPGELFF. The CDR3 DNA sequence: TGTGCCAGCAGCGTAGTAAGCGGCGGACCCGGGGAGCTGTTTTTT.

This rearrangement joins TRBV7-9 to TRBJ2-2; no definite D call. The ends were cut back, 5 bases at V and 3 bases at J, with 10 bases in the middle. This CDR3 has 14 residues. Germline V CDR1 and CDR2: SEHNR, FQNEAQ (reference sequence). In DNA form, the CDR3 reads TGTGCCAGCAGCCTACGGCCGGACACCGGGGAGCTGTTTTTT. Amino acids: CASSLRPDTGELFF.

The rearrangement links TRBV5-1 to TRBJ2-3, with TRBD2 identical over 15 bases. Germline CDR1 and CDR2: SGHRS and YFSETQ. Losses at the gene ends were 2 bases for V and 6 bases for J; bases not matched to a gene: 7. This CDR3 region has 17 residues. DNA for the CDR3: TGCGCCAGCAGCTTCGGGACTAGCGGGAGGCTTGGGGATACGCAGTATTTT. Translation gives CASSFGTSGRLGDTQYF.

The sample holds a few counts of this clone. J is TRBJ2-7 and V is TRBV19; 11 bases are a match to TRBD2. The CDR3 is 14 residues long. The ends lost 6 bases at V and 1 base at J; junction bases unmatched: 2. CDR1 is LNHDA and CDR2 is SQIVND in the germline V gene (reference sequence). The CDR3 loop reads CASRTSGASYEQYF. CDR3 nucleotides: TGTGCCAGTAGGACTAGCGGGGCGTCCTACGAGCAGTACTTC.

This chain joins TRBV15 and TRBJ2-1; possibly TRBD1 or TRBD2 for D (5 bases each). Per germline, CDR1 LNHNV and CDR2 YYDKDF (reference sequence). V lost 0 bases and J lost 7, with 19 bases in between. The CDR3 length is 17 residues. CDR3 bases: TGTGCCACCAGCAGAGAACCCGAGCTCTTGGGACCTAATGAGCAGTTCTTC. Translating gives CATSREPELLGPNEQFF.

The count of this clone is one. The CDR3 here is CSVQGLDSLETQYF. The DNA of the CDR3 is TGCAGCGTTCAAGGGCTTGATAGCCTGGAGACCCAGTACTTC. This chain uses TRBV29-1 with TRBJ2-5, with D unclear. Germline CDR1 SQVTM, CDR2 ANQGSEA. V lost 5 bases to trimming and J lost 5 bases, with 18 bases between them. This CDR3 is built from 14 residues.

This chain joins TRBV6-1 and TRBJ2-1, with 10 nucleotides matching TRBD2. The trim removed 1 base at V and 12 bases at J, leaving 3 bases unmatched. CDR3 length: 13 amino acids. Per the germline V gene, CDR1 is MNHNS and CDR2 is SASEGT. The CDR3, as DNA: TGTGCCAGCAGTGAAGAGCGGGAGGGCCGGCAGTTCTTC. It is translated as CASSEEREGRQFF.

By share, this clone counts as medium-sized. Other DNA variants within this sample encode the same CDR3. The chain recombines TRBV5-5 with TRBJ2-7; D unresolved. Trimming took off 4 bases at V and 2 bases at J, with 10 bases between the two ends. Looked up from germline, CDR1 is SGHKS and CDR2 is YYEKEE (reference sequence). This CDR3 has 13 amino acids. The CDR3 reads CASSLRETYEQYF. CDR3 DNA: TGTGCCAGCAGCCTGAGAGAAACCTACGAGCAGTACTTC. The whole variable domain, remainder taken from reference TRBV5-5 and TRBJ2-7, is DAGVTQSPTHLIKTRGQQVTLRCSPISGHKSVSWYQQVLGQGPQFIFQYYEKEERGRGNFPDRFSARQFPNYSSELNVNALLLGDSALYLCASSLRETYEQYFGPGTRLTVT.

CDR3 residues: CASSRNDRANEQFF. Here the CDR3 DNA reads TGCGCCAGCAGCCGCAACGACAGGGCTAATGAGCAGTTCTTC. The chain is built from TRBV5-1 and TRBJ2-1, with TRBD1 matching 7 bases. The CDR3 is made up of 14 amino acids. The V gene end was trimmed by 4 bases and the J gene end by 7 bases; junction bases not matched to a gene: 8. Germline lookup yields CDR1 SGHRS and CDR2 YFSETQ.

The J gene is TRBJ2-5, the V gene TRBV5-4; 7 nucleotides match TRBD1. The CDR3 sequence is 13 residues long. V gave up 4 bases and J gave up 1 base; unmatched junction bases: 1. Germline CDR1 reads SGHNT; CDR2 reads YYREEE (reference sequence). This CDR3 reads CASSRQGQETQYF. The CDR3 DNA reads as TGTGCCAGCAGCCGACAGGGCCAAGAGACCCAGTACTTC.

The V gene is TRBV4-2, the J gene TRBJ1-5; tentatively, D is TRBD1 (6 bases). The V and J ends lost 2 bases and 4 bases respectively, with 12 bases between them. Germline V CDR1 and CDR2: LGHNA, YNFKEQ. CDR3 length: 15 residues. The CDR3 nucleotides are TGTGCCAGCAGCCAACCCGGGACAAATAATCAGCCCCAGCATTTT. Its translation is CASSQPGTNNQPQHF.

J is TRBJ2-4 and V is TRBV6-5; TRBD1 matches at 11 bases. CDR3 length: 16 amino acids. CDR1 is MNHEY and CDR2 is SVGAGI in the germline V gene. Trimming removed 2 bases from V and 8 bases from J; junction bases left unmatched: 8. CDR3 loop: CASSYAWTGGADIQYF. The CDR3 nucleotides are TGTGCCAGCAGTTACGCCTGGACAGGGGGCGCCGACATTCAGTACTTC.

The V gene is TRBV19, the J gene TRBJ1-5; TRBD1 agrees at 8 bases. Germline trimming cut 5 bases from V and 8 bases from J; bases unmatched to any gene: 2. This CDR3 contains 12 residues. Germline CDR1 is LNHDA and CDR2 is SQIVND (reference sequence). The DNA for the CDR3 is TGTGCCAGTAGTGACAGGGGAGAGCCCCAGCATTTT. Protein product: CASSDRGEPQHF.

CDR3 residues: CASSQGVHSYEQYF. In DNA, the CDR3 is TGTGCCAGCAGCCAAGGGGTCCATTCCTACGAGCAGTACTTC. This rearrangement joins TRBV16 to TRBJ2-7; D is unresolved. The germline V gene encodes CDR1 KGHSY and CDR2 FQNENV. This CDR3 spans 14 amino acids. V was shortened by 2 bases and J by 1 base, with 9 bases between the two germline ends.

V gene TRBV5-1 combines with J gene TRBJ2-3, with 9 bases fitting TRBD2. After removal of 1 base from V and 0 bases from J, the junction contained 6 bases not matched to a gene. This CDR3 spans 17 amino acids. In germline, CDR1 is SGHRS, CDR2 YFSETQ. The CDR3 coding sequence is TGCGCCAGCAGCTTGCCTCTAGCGGGACAGAGCACAGATACGCAGTATTTT. Amino acids: CASSLPLAGQSTDTQYF.

The rearrangement links TRBV4-2 to TRBJ1-5, with 7 bases aligning to TRBD1. The V gene's germline CDR1 is LGHNA and CDR2 YNFKEQ. The CDR3 is made up of 14 amino acids. The J segment lost 3 bases and the V segment lost 5 bases, leaving 4 bases of the junction unmatched. The CDR3 nucleotides read TGTGCCAGCAGCTATACAGGGGACAATCAGCCCCAGCATTTT. Residues: CASSYTGDNQPQHF.

The J gene is TRBJ1-4, the V gene TRBV5-1; unclear D gene. The CDR3 spans 15 residues. V lost 0 bases, J lost 1 base, and 7 bases lay in between. Germline loops: CDR1 SGHRS, CDR2 YFSETQ. The CDR3 region has the DNA TGCGCCAGCAGCTTGGAACAGCTAACTAATGAAAAACTGTTTTTT. Residues: CASSLEQLTNEKLFF.

The V and J genes are TRBV28 and TRBJ2-7, with 10 positions matching TRBD2. Germline trimming cut 6 bases from V and 3 bases from J; bases unmatched to any gene: 11. Germline assignment: CDR1 MDHEN and CDR2 SYDVKM. The CDR3 runs 16 residues. The CDR3 nucleotides are TGTGCCAGCAGCTCTACCGGACTAGCGGACGGCTACGAGCAGTACTTC. Amino acids: CASSSTGLADGYEQYF. The complete variable domain, with remaining parts taken from reference TRBV28 and TRBJ2-7, reads DVKVTQSSRYLVKRTGEKVFLECVQDMDHENMFWYRQDPGLGLRLIYFSYDVKMKEKGDIPEGYSVSREKKERFSLILESASTNQTSMYLCASSSTGLADGYEQYFGPGTRLTVT.

Sample share makes this clone medium-sized. This chain uses TRBV30 with TRBJ1-4, with D maybe TRBD1 (6 bases). The CDR3 length is 13 residues. The germline V and J ends were trimmed by 0 bases and 6 bases, with 8 bases remaining between them. Germline values: CDR1 GTSNPN, CDR2 SVGIG (reference sequence). The CDR3 here is CAWSVDSYEKLFF. The CDR3 bases are TGTGCCTGGAGTGTGGACAGTTATGAAAAACTGTTTTTT.

The chain links TRBV25-1 to TRBJ1-3; D ambiguous. CDR3 length equals 15 residues. Germline V gene lookup returns CDR1 MGHDK and CDR2 SYGVNS. Deletions cut 4 bases from V and 4 bases from J, with 14 bases between. The CDR3 sequence: CASSGPTGGGNTIYF. Written as DNA, the CDR3 is TGTGCCAGCAGTGGCCCCACGGGCGGCGGAAACACCATATATTTT.

The chain joins TRBV28 to TRBJ1-2; 8 bases match TRBD1. This CDR3 contains 14 residues. The germline CDR1 and CDR2 sequences are MDHEN and SYDVKM. The V segment lost 3 bases and the J segment 3 bases; nucleotides outside the gene matches: 3. The CDR3, as DNA: TGTGCCAGCAGTTTTGGACAGGGCGACTATGGCTACACCTTC. It specifies CASSFGQGDYGYTF.

This clone is classed as medium-sized. The chain carries TRBV7-9 and TRBJ2-7; 7 nucleotides match TRBD2. Germline V gene data show CDR1 as SEHNR and CDR2 as FQNEAQ (reference sequence). The CDR3 has 13 amino acids. After removal of 6 bases from V and 5 bases from J, the junction contained 7 bases not matched to a gene. In nucleotides, the CDR3 is TGTGCCAGCAGAAGGGAGGGCCTGAACGAGCAGTACTTC. Translated: CASRREGLNEQYF.

The genes are TRBV18 and TRBJ2-1, with D unresolved. Germline lookup yields CDR1 KGHSH and CDR2 LQKENI. This CDR3 contains 15 residues. Trimming removed 4 bases at V and 0 bases at J, with 10 bases between. The CDR3 bases are TGTGCCAGCTCACGTGACGCACCCTCCTACAATGAGCAGTTCTTC. It yields the protein CASSRDAPSYNEQFF. Full variable domain (rest looked up from reference TRBV18 and TRBJ2-1): NAGVMQNPRHLVRRRGQEARLRCSPMKGHSHVYWYRQLPEEGLKFMVYLQKENIIDESGMPKERFSAEFPKEGPSILRIQQVVRGDSAAYFCASSRDAPSYNEQFFGPGTRLTVL.

The rearrangement links TRBV6-5 to TRBJ1-1; D unclear. This CDR3 spans 14 amino acids. Germline V CDR1 and CDR2: MNHEY, SVGAGI. The V end was cut by 0 bases, the J end by 5 bases, with 10 bases between. As DNA, the CDR3 is TGTGCCAGCAGTTACTCGATGGGGAGTACTGAAGCTTTCTTT. Amino acids: CASSYSMGSTEAFF.

CDR3 nucleotide sequence: TGTGCCAGCAGCTTAGAGGCAGGGCTTAGAGGCTACACCTTC. Protein product: CASSLEAGLRGYTF. The V and J genes are TRBV11-2 and TRBJ1-2, with D tentatively TRBD1 (5 bases). Per the germline V gene, CDR1 is SGHAT and CDR2 is FQNNGV. This CDR3 region has 14 residues. V dropped 0 bases and J dropped 8 bases, with 13 bases sitting between them.

The chain recombines TRBV6-5 with TRBJ1-1, with 9 bases lining up with TRBD1. CDR3 length: 16 residues. J was trimmed by 7 bases and V by 0 bases; bases with no gene match: 9. Per germline, CDR1 MNHEY and CDR2 SVGAGI. CDR3 coding DNA: TGTGCCAGCAGTTACTCGCCAGGACAGGGGTCAGATGAAGCTTTCTTT. Residues: CASSYSPGQGSDEAFF.

The chain joins TRBV6-1 to TRBJ1-5, with D maybe TRBD1 (6 bases). The CDR3 is 14 residues long. Looked up from germline, CDR1 is MNHNS and CDR2 is SASEGT. The ends were cut back, 7 bases at V and 0 bases at J, with 10 bases in the middle. The CDR3 sequence: CASNIQGSNQPQHF. CDR3 sequence (DNA): TGTGCCAGCAATATACAGGGTAGCAATCAGCCCCAGCATTTT.